Listed here are 5 T cell receptor beta chains from one sample, sequenced in a study of T cell responses to AZD1222 COVID-19 vaccine. Generated by immunoSEQ multiplex PCR, the TCRdb table keeps only in-frame clones and is missing some. The repertoire holds roughly 77,000 clones, with roughly 90% as singletons. The starting material was peripheral blood, obtained 28 days after the second AZD1222 dose. These TCRs come from an adult who received the AZD1222 COVID-19 vaccine.

The chain links TRBV29-1 to TRBJ1-5; a possible D gene is TRBD1 (6 bases). CDR3 length equals 13 residues. Trimming left V 7 bases short and J 5 bases short, with 15 bases between. Germline V gene data show CDR1 as SQVTM and CDR2 as ANQGSEA. In nucleotides, the CDR3 is TGCAGCGCAGCCGGGACATCGGATCAGCCCCAGCATTTT. Translating it yields CSAAGTSDQPQHF.

The V gene is TRBV6-2 or TRBV6-3, the J gene TRBJ2-3, with D uncertain. CDR3 length: 14 residues. In germline, CDR1 is MNHEY, CDR2 SVGEGT. With 0 bases removed from V and 6 bases from J, the gap between germline ends came to 10 bases. The CDR3 loop reads CASSYSRGPDTQYF. The CDR3 DNA sequence: TGTGCCAGCAGTTACTCGAGAGGTCCGGATACGCAGTATTTT.

The CDR3 DNA follows: TGCGCCAGCAGCCTACAGGGATCAAATTCACCCCTCCACTTT. Protein: CASSLQGSNSPLHF. V and J are TRBV5-1 and TRBJ1-6; a possible D gene is TRBD1 (6 bases). Between the trimmed V and J ends, which lost 4 bases and 7 bases, there was a span of 12 bases. This CDR3 contains 14 residues. The germline V gene encodes CDR1 SGHRS and CDR2 YFSETQ.

The J gene is TRBJ2-7, the V gene TRBV2; 9 bases line up with TRBD1. This CDR3 is built from 15 residues. From germline, CDR1 is SNHLY and CDR2 FYNNEI. Trimming took 7 bases from V and 6 from J; bases not matched to a gene: 13. This chain's CDR3 is CASTHGGQGSLEQYF. CDR3 nucleotide sequence: TGTGCCAGCACCCACGGGGGACAGGGATCGCTCGAGCAGTACTTC.

The gene calls are TRBV28 and TRBJ2-2; D is unresolved. The CDR3 is 15 residues long. Germline CDR1 MDHEN, CDR2 SYDVKM. Trimming took 6 bases from V and 1 from J, leaving 12 bases between them. CDR3 in DNA: TGTGCCAGCAGACCCCCAGCTGGGAACACCGGGGAGCTGTTTTTT. Encoded protein: CASRPPAGNTGELFF.